A selection of T cell receptor beta chains follows, all from one sample in a study of blood T cell repertoires in COVID-19. Sequenced by immunoSEQ multiplex PCR; TCRdb stores in-frame clones only, minus some. The sample has roughly 250,000 clones, around 90% seen once; the top ten hold 2% to 2.5%. The sample consisted of PBMCs or T cells enriched from blood (not recorded which). Receptors originate from a woman aged 40 to 50 with acute COVID-19. Each CDR3 is given with its conserved first and last residue. D genes are given only for firm matches. Rows may omit the clone size; those that give it use once, few, many or a size class.

NA	TRBV27	TRBJ2-1	NA	CASKRLDRAEQFF	TGTGCCAGCAAAAGACTAGACAGGGCTGAGCAGTTCTTC
NA	TRBV5-1	TRBJ2-7	TRBD2	CASAPEPSGLYEQYF	TGCGCCAGCGCCCCTGAGCCTAGCGGGTTATACGAGCAGTACTTC
NA	TRBV4-3	TRBJ2-1	TRBD2	CASSQEWRSGRAYNEQFF	TGCGCCAGCAGCCAAGAATGGCGTAGCGGGAGGGCCTACAATGAGCAGTTCTTC
NA	TRBV5-1	TRBJ2-5	NA	CASSLVNRAQETQYF	TGCGCCAGCAGCTTGGTAAACAGGGCCCAAGAGACCCAGTACTTC
NA	TRBV12-3/TRBV12-4	TRBJ1-2	NA	CASRTYRAHGYTF	TGTGCCAGCAGAACTTACAGGGCTCATGGCTACACCTTC
NA	TRBV7-8	TRBJ1-4	TRBD1	CASSPRTGGFEKLFF	TGTGCCAGCAGCCCGCGGACAGGGGGCTTTGAAAAACTGTTTTTT
NA	TRBV5-4	TRBJ2-2	TRBD2	CASSLGRLAGDSGGELFF	TGTGCCAGCAGCTTGGGGAGACTAGCGGGGGATTCAGGCGGGGAGCTGTTTTTT
NA	TRBV21-1	TRBJ2-7	NA	CASSTSQSGGLAGAYEQYF	TGTGCCAGCAGCACTTCCCAATCCGGAGGACTAGCGGGAGCCTACGAGCAGTACTTC
NA	TRBV6-5	TRBJ1-2	TRBD1	CASSTDRGRYGYTF	TGTGCCAGCAGTACCGACAGGGGGAGGTATGGCTACACCTTC
few	TRBV11-2	TRBJ1-6	NA	CASSSQGSYNSPLHF	TGTGCCAGCAGCTCACAGGGCTCCTATAATTCACCCCTCCACTTT
NA	TRBV5-6	TRBJ1-3	NA	CASSLDRGSSGNTIYF	TGTGCCAGCAGCTTGGACCGAGGGAGCTCTGGAAACACCATATATTTT
NA	TRBV11-3	TRBJ2-3	TRBD2	CASSPGLAGVGSTDTQYF	TGTGCCAGCAGCCCAGGACTAGCGGGAGTGGGAAGCACAGATACGCAGTATTTT
NA	TRBV9	TRBJ2-2	TRBD2	CASSTSGGAAGELFF	TGTGCCAGCAGCACTAGCGGGGGGGCGGCCGGGGAGCTGTTTTTT
NA	TRBV30	TRBJ2-7	NA	CAWRWGREQYF	TGTGCCTGGAGATGGGGGCGCGAGCAGTACTTC
NA	TRBV7-9	TRBJ1-5	TRBD1	CASSSGQGGQPQHF	TGTGCCAGCAGCTCGGGACAGGGAGGTCAGCCCCAGCATTTT
NA	TRBV3-1/TRBV3-2	TRBJ2-1	TRBD2	CASSQVGLAGGYNEQFF	TGTGCCAGCAGCCAAGTAGGCCTAGCGGGAGGCTACAATGAGCAGTTCTTC
NA	TRBV15	TRBJ1-6	TRBD1	CATSSWGQSSYNSPLHF	TGTGCCACCAGCAGTTGGGGACAGAGCTCCTATAATTCACCCCTCCACTTT
NA	TRBV7-2	TRBJ2-1	TRBD2	CASSLQPSRLAGESNEQFF	TGTGCCAGCAGCCTTCAACCTAGTAGACTAGCGGGAGAATCTAATGAGCAGTTCTTC
once	TRBV6-6	TRBJ2-5	TRBD2	CASRPAGNVGTQYF	TGTGCCAGCAGACCAGCGGGAAATGTGGGGACCCAGTACTTC
NA	TRBV21-1	TRBJ2-4	NA	CASSKGEGVAGASKNIQYF	TGTGCCAGCAGCAAAGGTGAAGGGGTAGCGGGAGCGTCCAAAAACATTCAGTACTTC
NA	TRBV24-1	TRBJ1-2	TRBD1	CATSGQTGTVYYGYTF	TGTGCCACCAGTGGCCAGACCGGGACAGTTTACTATGGCTACACCTTC
NA	TRBV18	TRBJ1-5	NA	CASSPAGVFQPQHF	TGTGCCAGCTCACCTGCAGGGGTTTTCCAGCCCCAGCATTTT
NA	TRBV30	TRBJ1-5	NA	CAWTTGSNQPQHF	TGTGCCTGGACGACAGGTAGCAATCAGCCCCAGCATTTT
NA	TRBV6-5	TRBJ1-6	NA	CASGQQSPLHF	TGTGCCAGCGGACAGCAATCACCCCTCCACTTT
NA	TRBV7-2	TRBJ1-1	NA	CASRIEVMNTEAFF	TGTGCCAGCAGGATTGAGGTGATGAACACTGAAGCTTTCTTT
NA	TRBV29-1	TRBJ2-3	TRBD2	CSVELAGKHTDTQYF	TGCAGCGTTGAACTAGCGGGGAAGCACACAGATACGCAGTATTTT
few	TRBV13	TRBJ2-7	NA	CASSLGLLAPYEQYF	TGTGCCAGCAGCTTAGGCCTACTAGCACCCTACGAGCAGTACTTC
NA	TRBV7-8	TRBJ1-2	TRBD1	CASSPRPGTGQGYTF	TGTGCCAGCAGCCCACGTCCTGGGACAGGGCAAGGCTACACCTTC
NA	TRBV27	TRBJ2-1	NA	CASSGDRLRANEQFF	TGTGCCAGCAGTGGAGACAGACTTCGGGCTAATGAGCAGTTCTTC
NA	TRBV20-1	TRBJ2-1	NA	CSALDSNEQFF	TGCAGTGCTCTGGACAGCAATGAGCAGTTCTTC
once	TRBV5-5	TRBJ2-6	NA	CASSAVGSGANVLTF	TGTGCCAGCAGCGCGGTGGGTTCTGGGGCCAACGTCCTGACTTTC
NA	TRBV5-1	TRBJ1-1	NA	CASNEGDMNTEAFF	TGCGCCAGCAACGAAGGAGATATGAACACTGAAGCTTTCTTT
NA	TRBV18	TRBJ2-6	NA	CASSPISGHSSGANVLTF	TGTGCCAGCTCACCCATCTCGGGACATTCCTCTGGGGCCAACGTCCTGACTTTC
NA	TRBV19	TRBJ2-7	NA	CASSEGWNEQYF	TGTGCCAGTAGTGAGGGTTGGAACGAGCAGTACTTC
once	TRBV6-2/TRBV6-3	TRBJ2-5	TRBD2	CASSRAGGQTQYF	TGTGCCAGCAGCCGAGCGGGAGGGCAGACCCAGTACTTC
NA	TRBV6-5	TRBJ2-3	TRBD1	CASSYPGQGSTDTQYF	TGTGCCAGCAGTTACCCGGGACAGGGGAGCACAGATACGCAGTATTTT
NA	TRBV4-3	TRBJ1-4	NA	CASSQDRQATNEKLFF	TGCGCCAGCAGCCAAGATAGGCAGGCAACTAATGAAAAACTGTTTTTT
NA	TRBV19	TRBJ2-7	NA	CASSIQGRRSSYEQYF	TGTGCCAGTAGTATACAGGGGCGCCGAAGCTCCTACGAGCAGTACTTC
NA	TRBV4-3	TRBJ2-7	TRBD2	CASSQLAGGAYEQYF	TGCGCCAGCAGCCAACTAGCGGGAGGGGCCTACGAGCAGTACTTC
once	TRBV9	TRBJ1-4	TRBD1	CASSAGQGGDEKLFF	TGTGCCAGCAGCGCTGGACAGGGTGGGGATGAAAAACTGTTTTTT
NA	TRBV28	TRBJ1-1	NA	CASREYRNTEAFF	TGTGCCAGCAGAGAGTACAGGAACACTGAAGCTTTCTTT
NA	TRBV23-1	TRBJ2-1	NA	CASSQPTAGETGRFSYNEQFF	TGCGCCAGCAGTCAACCCACCGCAGGAGAGACAGGACGCTTTTCCTACAATGAGCAGTTCTTC
NA	TRBV19	TRBJ1-2	NA	CASSIAGPQGYGYTF	TGTGCCAGTAGTATCGCAGGGCCCCAGGGGTATGGCTACACCTTC
NA	TRBV6-2/TRBV6-3	TRBJ2-1	TRBD2	CASSRGTSGGYNEQFF	TGTGCCAGCAGCCGAGGGACTAGCGGGGGATACAATGAGCAGTTCTTC
NA	TRBV5-6	TRBJ1-1	TRBD1	CASSPLLGTGRSTEAFF	TGTGCCAGCAGCCCATTATTAGGGACAGGGAGGTCCACTGAAGCTTTCTTT
once	TRBV4-2	TRBJ2-1	NA	CASSQELAGAEQFF	TGTGCCAGCAGCCAAGAGTTGGCGGGGGCTGAGCAGTTCTTC
NA	TRBV7-9	TRBJ2-5	TRBD1	CASSLVSHRGSRETQYF	TGTGCCAGCAGCTTAGTTAGCCACAGGGGTTCTAGGGAGACCCAGTACTTC
once	TRBV11-2	TRBJ1-2	NA	CASRPERFNYGYTF	TGTGCCAGCAGACCGGAGAGATTCAACTATGGCTACACCTTC
NA	TRBV6-6	TRBJ1-6	TRBD1	CASSPMDRGNSPLHF	TGTGCCAGCAGTCCCATGGACAGGGGGAATTCACCCCTCCACTTT